This TCR beta chain stems from a study of T cells in Graves' hyperthyroidism and ophthalmopathy. This clonotype was picked up a small number of times. Amplification targeted TCR beta CDR3 regions from RNA transcripts. HTBI primers were employed in a first-round RT-PCR of the TCR CDR3. TCRdb redid the calling of the multiplex PCR reads with MiXCR, one entry per CDR3 protein. Counted here are 600,000 or so distinct CDR3 sequences, approximately 14% occurring once; the ten biggest clones make up around 7%. V was trimmed by 4 bases and J by 6 bases, leaving 19 bases between them. This CDR3 is built from 16 residues. Germline V gives CDR1 LGHDT, CDR2 YNNKEL (reference sequence).

The chain links TRBV3-1 to TRBJ2-1; D is possibly TRBD2 (6 bases). This TCR came from a woman under 30 with Graves' ophthalmopathy. Specimen: blood. The CDR3 DNA reads as TGTGCCAGCAGCCGAGTACCGGGACTCTCATTCAATGAGCAGTTCTTC. Encoded protein: CASSRVPGLSFNEQFF.